This entry is about one T cell receptor beta chain. The data derive from a study of blood T cell repertoires in COVID-19. Across about two dozen US areas, participants ranged in age from about 18 to 90 years. Before they entered the study, exposed participants had met a COVID-19 case within 2 weeks. Here immunoSEQ multiplex PCR was the method, and the copy in TCRdb shows in-frame clones only, minus some. There are about 370,000 clones in the sample; more than 85% occur only once, and 0.8% to 0.9% lies in the top ten. Material: PBMCs or T cells enriched from blood (not recorded which). The sequence was obtained from a woman aged 40 to 50 who had been exposed to COVID-19.

The CDR3 loop reads CASSSPVLAGVPGELFF. The DNA of the CDR3 is TGTGCCAGCAGTTCGCCCGTTCTAGCGGGAGTACCCGGGGAGCTGTTTTTT. V gene TRBV6-2 or TRBV6-3 combines with J gene TRBJ2-2; TRBD2 agrees at 10 bases. The germline gives CDR1 MNHEY, CDR2 SVGEGT. The ends lost 4 bases at V and 6 bases at J; junction bases unmatched: 11. There are 17 residues in the CDR3.